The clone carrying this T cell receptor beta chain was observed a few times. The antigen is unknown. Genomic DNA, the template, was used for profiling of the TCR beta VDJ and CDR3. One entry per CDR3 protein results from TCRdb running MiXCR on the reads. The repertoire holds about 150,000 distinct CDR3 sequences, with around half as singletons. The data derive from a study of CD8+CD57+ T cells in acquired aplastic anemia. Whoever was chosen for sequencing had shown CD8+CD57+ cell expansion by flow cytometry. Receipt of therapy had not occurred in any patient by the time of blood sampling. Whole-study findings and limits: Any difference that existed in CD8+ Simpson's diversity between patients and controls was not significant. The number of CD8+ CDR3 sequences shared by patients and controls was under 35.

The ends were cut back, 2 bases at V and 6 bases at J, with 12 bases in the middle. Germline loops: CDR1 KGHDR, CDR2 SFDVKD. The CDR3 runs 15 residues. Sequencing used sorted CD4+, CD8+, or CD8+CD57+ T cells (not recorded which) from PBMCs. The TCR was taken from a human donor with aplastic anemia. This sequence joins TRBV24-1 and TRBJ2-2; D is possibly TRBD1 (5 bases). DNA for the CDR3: TGTGCCACCAGTGATTCGCAGGGAAAAGCCGGGGAGCTGTTTTTT. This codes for CATSDSQGKAGELFF.